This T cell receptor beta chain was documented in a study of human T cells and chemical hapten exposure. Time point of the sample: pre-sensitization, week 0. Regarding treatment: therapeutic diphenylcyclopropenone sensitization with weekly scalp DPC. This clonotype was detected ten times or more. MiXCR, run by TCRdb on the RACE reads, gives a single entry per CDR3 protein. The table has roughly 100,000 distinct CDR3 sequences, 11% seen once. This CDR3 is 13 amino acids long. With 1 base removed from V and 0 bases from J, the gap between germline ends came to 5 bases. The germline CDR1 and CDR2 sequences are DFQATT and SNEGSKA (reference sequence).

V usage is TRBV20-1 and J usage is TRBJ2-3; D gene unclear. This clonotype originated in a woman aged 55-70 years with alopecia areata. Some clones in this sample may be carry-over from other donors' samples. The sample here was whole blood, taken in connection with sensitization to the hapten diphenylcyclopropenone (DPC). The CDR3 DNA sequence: TGCAGTGCTAGAGGCGGTAGCACAGATACGCAGTATTTT. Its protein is CSARGGSTDTQYF.